This TCR beta chain originates from a study of cytomegalovirus exposure and HLA in healthy donors. About the research overall: Findings of an earlier analysis included roughly 120 million unique TCR beta sequences from around 180 million T cells.

This CDR3 has 13 residues. The germline CDR1 and CDR2 sequences are MNHEY and SMNVEV (reference sequence). V dropped 6 bases and J dropped 4 bases, with 12 bases sitting between them. Study results and caveats: In terms of immune exposure information, only CMV serostatus was available. A later analysis found that most CMV-associated TCR beta chains appeared HLA-restricted.

This clone was seen a single time. The antigen remains undetermined. Amplification used 60 Vbeta primers and 13 Jbeta primers. Sequencing used immunoSEQ multiplex PCR; TCRdb keeps in-frame clones, though not all of them. The profile shows 150,000 to 190,000 clones, 82% of them singletons. The V call is TRBV27, the J call TRBJ1-1; TRBD1 might be the D (6 bases). The TCR sequence derives from a woman in her fifties or sixties in good health and CMV-seropositive. Material for sequencing was PBMCs. For the CDR3, the DNA is TGTGCCAGCAGATCCCAACAGGGCACTGAAGCTTTCTTT. Translating gives CASRSQQGTEAFF.